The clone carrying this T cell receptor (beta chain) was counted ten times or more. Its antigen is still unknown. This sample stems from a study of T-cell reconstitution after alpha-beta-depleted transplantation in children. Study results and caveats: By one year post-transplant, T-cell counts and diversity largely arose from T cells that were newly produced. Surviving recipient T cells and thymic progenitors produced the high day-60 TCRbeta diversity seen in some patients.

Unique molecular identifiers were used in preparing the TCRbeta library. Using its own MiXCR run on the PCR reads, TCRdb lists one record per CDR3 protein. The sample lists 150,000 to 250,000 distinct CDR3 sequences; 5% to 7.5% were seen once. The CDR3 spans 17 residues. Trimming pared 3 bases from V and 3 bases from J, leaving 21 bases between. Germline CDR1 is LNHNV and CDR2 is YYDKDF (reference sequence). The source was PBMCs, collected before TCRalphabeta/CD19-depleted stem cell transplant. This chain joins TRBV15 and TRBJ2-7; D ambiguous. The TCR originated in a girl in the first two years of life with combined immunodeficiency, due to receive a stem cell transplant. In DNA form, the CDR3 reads TGTGCCACCAGCAGGACCTTTGACCGGATGGGGTTCTACGAGCAGTACTTC. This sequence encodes CATSRTFDRMGFYEQYF.